A single sample is the source of the 25 T cell receptor beta chains below, sequenced in a study of siplizumab effects on memory and regulatory T cells. The method was immunoSEQ multiplex PCR; TCRdb's version includes in-frame clones alone and lacks a portion of them. The sample has 50,000 to 75,000 clones; roughly 97% are singletons. The sequencing sample was made of naive CD8+ T cells sorted from blood. All receptors come from a human donor in good health.

V usage is TRBV6-1 and J usage is TRBJ1-2; TRBD1 is a possible D gene (5 bases). The V gene lost 2 bases and the J gene lost 3 bases, with 34 bases spanning the gap. The CDR3 has 22 amino acids. Germline CDR1 MNHNS, CDR2 SASEGT. CDR3 nucleotide sequence: TGTGCCAGCAGTGAATTTTTTAGGTGGTACGACAGCACCCCAACCCACCACTATGGCTACACCTTC. Amino acids: CASSEFFRWYDSTPTHHYGYTF.

This rearrangement joins TRBV6-5 to TRBJ2-1; 10 nucleotides align to TRBD2. This CDR3 region has 16 residues. CDR1 is MNHEY, CDR2 SVGAGI, per germline. With V trimmed by 4 bases and J by 2 bases, 5 bases remained unmatched. This CDR3 is CASSFSSGGAYNEQFF. The CDR3 coding sequence is TGTGCCAGCAGTTTCTCCAGCGGGGGGGCCTACAATGAGCAGTTCTTC.

The gene calls are TRBV4-3 and TRBJ1-1, with 8 positions matching TRBD1. V trimming: 4 bases; J trimming: 1 base; junction bases outside the gene matches: 5. The V gene's germline CDR1 is LGHNA and CDR2 YSLEER. CDR3 length equals 15 residues. CDR3 region: CASSRGQGTNTEAFF. In DNA form, the CDR3 reads TGCGCCAGCAGCCGTGGACAGGGAACGAACACTGAAGCTTTCTTT.

The count of this clone is one. One junction end does not reproduce the germline sequence, and a read error may be involved. The chain recombines TRBV4-3 with TRBJ1-2, with D unclear. This CDR3 has 11 amino acids. Germline CDR1 LGHNA, CDR2 YSLEER. CDR3 coding DNA: TGCGCCAGCAGCCAAGGGCTAGGCTATACCTTC. Amino acids: CASSQGLGYTF.

This chain uses TRBV2 with TRBJ2-5; 9 nucleotides agree with TRBD2. Germline-derived CDR1 and CDR2 are SNHLY and FYNNEI. The CDR3 runs to 15 residues. J was trimmed by 5 bases and V by 3 bases; bases with no gene match: 7. CDR3 amino acids: CASSDGAGGPETQYF. The DNA for the CDR3 is TGTGCCAGCAGTGATGGCGCGGGGGGGCCTGAGACCCAGTACTTC.

This clone was observed a single time. V is TRBV7-6 and J is TRBJ2-7, with D perhaps matching TRBD2 (6 bases). The CDR3 runs 14 residues. CDR1 is SGHVS, CDR2 FNYEAQ, per germline. With 3 bases removed from V and 7 bases from J, the gap between germline ends came to 16 bases. The CDR3 here is CASSFGGDLGEQYF. CDR3 bases: TGTGCCAGCAGCTTTGGCGGGGACCTCGGAGAGCAGTACTTC.

This clone was recorded only once. This sequence joins TRBV7-6 and TRBJ2-5; TRBD2 matches 8 bases. This CDR3 is 15 amino acids long. J gave up 3 bases and V 1 base, and 4 bases lay outside the gene matches. From germline, CDR1 is SGHVS and CDR2 FNYEAQ. As DNA, the CDR3 is TGTGCCAGCAGCTTAGAACGGGGGGGTGAAGAGACCCAGTACTTC. Protein: CASSLERGGEETQYF. Filled out from reference TRBV7-6 and TRBJ2-5, the complete variable domain reads GAGVSQSPRYKVTKRGQDVALRCDPISGHVSLYWYRQALGQGPEFLTYFNYEAQQDKSGLPNDRFSAERPEGSISTLTIQRTEQRDSAMYRCASSLERGGEETQYFGPGTRLLVL.

The chain carries TRBV6-1 and TRBJ2-5, with TRBD2 matching 13 bases. Trimming at V came to 6 bases and at J to 5 bases, leaving 3 bases not matched to a gene. This CDR3 is 14 amino acids long. Looked up from germline, CDR1 is MNHNS and CDR2 is SASEGT. The CDR3 region has the DNA TGTGCCAGCAGGGGACTAGCGGGGTGGGAGACCCAGTACTTC. Protein product: CASRGLAGWETQYF.

This chain links TRBV27 with TRBJ2-7; TRBD2 might be the D (6 bases). Germline loops: CDR1 MNHEY, CDR2 SMNVEV (reference sequence). The CDR3 runs 14 residues. V lost 5 bases, J lost 3 bases, and 14 bases lay in between. The CDR3 reads CASSPGTGLYEQYF. As DNA, the CDR3 is TGTGCCAGCAGTCCCGGGACTGGCCTCTACGAGCAGTACTTC.

V is TRBV2 and J is TRBJ2-1, with D tentatively TRBD2 (7 bases). CDR3 length equals 14 residues. CDR1 is SNHLY and CDR2 is FYNNEI in the germline V gene. V lost 5 bases and J lost 2, with 10 bases in between. In DNA, the CDR3 is TGTGCCAGCAGTTACGGGGGGCCCTACAATGAGCAGTTCTTC. Translated: CASSYGGPYNEQFF.

The chain combines TRBV11-2 with TRBJ2-7, with 8 positions matching TRBD1. The junction had 8 bases not matched to a gene; V was cut back by 4 bases and J by 3 bases. The CDR3 totals 15 residues. Germline V CDR1 and CDR2: SGHAT, FQNNGV. The CDR3 here is CASSYHRGMDYEQYF. The CDR3 region has the DNA TGTGCCAGCAGCTATCACAGGGGGATGGACTACGAGCAGTACTTC.

This clone appeared once. V usage is TRBV27 and J usage is TRBJ1-3; TRBD1 matches at 7 bases. Germline-derived CDR1 and CDR2 are MNHEY and SMNVEV (reference sequence). There are 14 residues in the CDR3. V lost 4 bases, J lost 2 bases, and 2 bases stayed unmatched. CDR3 nucleotide sequence: TGTGCCAGCAGTTGGGACAGCACTGGAAACACCATATATTTT. As protein: CASSWDSTGNTIYF.

This chain joins TRBV11-2 and TRBJ2-1; D tentatively reads TRBD1 or TRBD2 (6 bases each). Per the germline V gene, CDR1 is SGHAT and CDR2 is FQNNGV. V lost 8 bases to trimming and J lost 4 bases, with 15 bases between them. The CDR3 loop spans 14 amino acids. The CDR3 loop reads CASWLGGSYNEQFF. CDR3 DNA sequence: TGTGCCAGCTGGTTGGGGGGCAGTTACAATGAGCAGTTCTTC.

The CDR3 loop is CASTLVGQTNQPQHF. CDR3 in DNA: TGTGCCAGTACCCTCGTGGGACAGACCAATCAGCCCCAGCATTTT. V is TRBV19 and J is TRBJ1-5, with 7 bases aligning to TRBD1. Germline assignment: CDR1 LNHDA and CDR2 SQIVND (reference sequence). This CDR3 spans 15 amino acids. V was pared by 7 bases and J by 3 bases, with 9 bases of the junction left unmatched.

The sample holds one count of this clone. The V call is TRBV7-6, the J call TRBJ1-5; D gene uncertain. This CDR3 spans 14 amino acids. V shed 4 bases and J shed 1 base, with 8 bases lying between them. CDR1 is SGHVS, CDR2 FNYEAQ, per germline. This CDR3 is CASSSYGSNQPQHF. The CDR3 DNA reads TGTGCCAGCAGCTCCTATGGGAGCAATCAGCCCCAGCATTTT.

This clone was observed once. The J gene is TRBJ1-4, the V gene TRBV6-5, with TRBD1 matching over 9 bases. The J segment lost 7 bases and the V segment lost 0 bases, leaving 6 bases of the junction unmatched. CDR1 and CDR2 (germline): MNHEY, SVGAGI. The CDR3 is 16 amino acids. CDR3 region: CASSYSTQGAGEKLFF. The CDR3 bases are TGTGCCAGCAGTTACTCAACACAGGGGGCGGGTGAAAAACTGTTTTTT.

This clone appeared a few times. The rearrangement uses TRBV11-2 and TRBJ1-2; D uncertain. V lost 1 base, J lost 7 bases, and 7 bases lay in between. This CDR3 comprises 12 residues. In germline, CDR1 is SGHAT, CDR2 FQNNGV. The CDR3 region is CASSLGGFGYTF. The CDR3 DNA reads as TGTGCCAGCAGCTTAGGAGGTTTTGGCTACACCTTC.

The chain carries TRBV7-9 and TRBJ2-1; 13 nucleotides align to TRBD2. V shed 0 bases and J 8 bases; nucleotides not matched to a gene: 10. CDR3 length equals 18 residues. Germline values: CDR1 SEHNR, CDR2 FQNEAQ (reference sequence). The CDR3 loop reads CASSLAIRTSGGGDEQFF. CDR3 bases: TGTGCCAGCAGCTTAGCGATCCGGACTAGCGGGGGCGGGGATGAGCAGTTCTTC.

This chain joins TRBV9 and TRBJ2-7, with a weak D call TRBD1 (5 bases). Trimming removed 0 bases at V and 6 bases at J, with 16 bases between. Per the germline V gene, CDR1 is SGDLS and CDR2 is YYNGEE. CDR3 length: 15 amino acids. The CDR3 region has the DNA TGTGCCAGCAGCGTAGGTGACAGCCGACCGGGCGAGCAGTACTTC. Its protein is CASSVGDSRPGEQYF.

The genes are TRBV28 and TRBJ2-7; 11 bases are shared with TRBD2. The V gene end was trimmed by 2 bases and the J gene end by 2 bases; junction bases not matched to a gene: 5. CDR1 and CDR2 from the germline V gene are MDHEN and SYDVKM. The CDR3 has 16 amino acids. The CDR3 DNA reads TGTGCCAGCAGTTTACGTGGGACTAGCGGAACCTACGAGCAGTACTTC. Protein sequence: CASSLRGTSGTYEQYF. Full variable domain (missing parts from reference TRBV28 and TRBJ2-7): DVKVTQSSRYLVKRTGEKVFLECVQDMDHENMFWYRQDPGLGLRLIYFSYDVKMKEKGDIPEGYSVSREKKERFSLILESASTNQTSMYLCASSLRGTSGTYEQYFGPGTRLTVT.

The chain joins TRBV5-6 to TRBJ1-2; D is possibly TRBD1 (5 bases). Looked up from germline, CDR1 is SGHDT and CDR2 is YYEEEE. V lost 4 bases and J 0 bases, leaving 10 bases between the germline ends. CDR3 length equals 14 residues. CDR3 sequence (DNA): TGTGCCAGCAGCCCTGGGACTGCTAACTATGGCTACACCTTC. Translated, it gives CASSPGTANYGYTF. The full variable domain, its missing parts supplied by reference TRBV5-6 and TRBJ1-2, is DAGVTQSPTHLIKTRGQQVTLRCSPKSGHDTVSWYQQALGQGPQFIFQYYEEEERQRGNFPDRFSGHQFPNYSSELNVNALLLGDSALYLCASSPGTANYGYTFGSGTRLTVV.

This clone showed up just once. The chain couples TRBV10-3 to TRBJ2-7; D gene ambiguous. This CDR3 spans 10 amino acids. CDR1 and CDR2 (germline): ENHRY, SYGVKD. The V end was cut by 10 bases, the J end by 3 bases, with 7 bases between. The CDR3 DNA is TGTGCCAACAAGGGCTACGAGCAGTACTTC. Its protein is CANKGYEQYF.

This rearrangement joins TRBV29-1 to TRBJ1-1; D might be TRBD1 (5 bases). The CDR3 runs to 11 residues. The V end was cut by 6 bases, the J end by 11 bases, with 16 bases between. Germline CDR1 reads SQVTM; CDR2 reads ANQGSEA. The CDR3: CSVEGRGRAFF. In DNA form, the CDR3 reads TGCAGCGTCGAGGGGCGGGGAAGGGCTTTCTTT.

This chain joins TRBV19 and TRBJ2-5; 12 bases agree with TRBD2. The CDR3 consists of 15 residues. With 5 bases clipped from V and 2 bases from J, the junction kept 3 bases outside the gene matches. Germline CDR1 LNHDA, CDR2 SQIVND (reference sequence). DNA of the CDR3: TGTGCCAGTAGTGCGACTAGCGGGGGACAAGAGACCCAGTACTTC. Amino acid sequence: CASSATSGGQETQYF.

The chain is built from TRBV29-1 and TRBJ2-1, with 8 bases identical to TRBD2. This CDR3 region has 14 residues. The junction had 6 bases not matched to a gene; V was cut back by 1 base and J by 7 bases. Germline V CDR1 and CDR2: SQVTM, ANQGSEA. The DNA for the CDR3 is TGCAGCGTTGAAGGTCGGGGGGGCCCTAATGAGCAGTTCTTC. Its protein is CSVEGRGGPNEQFF.